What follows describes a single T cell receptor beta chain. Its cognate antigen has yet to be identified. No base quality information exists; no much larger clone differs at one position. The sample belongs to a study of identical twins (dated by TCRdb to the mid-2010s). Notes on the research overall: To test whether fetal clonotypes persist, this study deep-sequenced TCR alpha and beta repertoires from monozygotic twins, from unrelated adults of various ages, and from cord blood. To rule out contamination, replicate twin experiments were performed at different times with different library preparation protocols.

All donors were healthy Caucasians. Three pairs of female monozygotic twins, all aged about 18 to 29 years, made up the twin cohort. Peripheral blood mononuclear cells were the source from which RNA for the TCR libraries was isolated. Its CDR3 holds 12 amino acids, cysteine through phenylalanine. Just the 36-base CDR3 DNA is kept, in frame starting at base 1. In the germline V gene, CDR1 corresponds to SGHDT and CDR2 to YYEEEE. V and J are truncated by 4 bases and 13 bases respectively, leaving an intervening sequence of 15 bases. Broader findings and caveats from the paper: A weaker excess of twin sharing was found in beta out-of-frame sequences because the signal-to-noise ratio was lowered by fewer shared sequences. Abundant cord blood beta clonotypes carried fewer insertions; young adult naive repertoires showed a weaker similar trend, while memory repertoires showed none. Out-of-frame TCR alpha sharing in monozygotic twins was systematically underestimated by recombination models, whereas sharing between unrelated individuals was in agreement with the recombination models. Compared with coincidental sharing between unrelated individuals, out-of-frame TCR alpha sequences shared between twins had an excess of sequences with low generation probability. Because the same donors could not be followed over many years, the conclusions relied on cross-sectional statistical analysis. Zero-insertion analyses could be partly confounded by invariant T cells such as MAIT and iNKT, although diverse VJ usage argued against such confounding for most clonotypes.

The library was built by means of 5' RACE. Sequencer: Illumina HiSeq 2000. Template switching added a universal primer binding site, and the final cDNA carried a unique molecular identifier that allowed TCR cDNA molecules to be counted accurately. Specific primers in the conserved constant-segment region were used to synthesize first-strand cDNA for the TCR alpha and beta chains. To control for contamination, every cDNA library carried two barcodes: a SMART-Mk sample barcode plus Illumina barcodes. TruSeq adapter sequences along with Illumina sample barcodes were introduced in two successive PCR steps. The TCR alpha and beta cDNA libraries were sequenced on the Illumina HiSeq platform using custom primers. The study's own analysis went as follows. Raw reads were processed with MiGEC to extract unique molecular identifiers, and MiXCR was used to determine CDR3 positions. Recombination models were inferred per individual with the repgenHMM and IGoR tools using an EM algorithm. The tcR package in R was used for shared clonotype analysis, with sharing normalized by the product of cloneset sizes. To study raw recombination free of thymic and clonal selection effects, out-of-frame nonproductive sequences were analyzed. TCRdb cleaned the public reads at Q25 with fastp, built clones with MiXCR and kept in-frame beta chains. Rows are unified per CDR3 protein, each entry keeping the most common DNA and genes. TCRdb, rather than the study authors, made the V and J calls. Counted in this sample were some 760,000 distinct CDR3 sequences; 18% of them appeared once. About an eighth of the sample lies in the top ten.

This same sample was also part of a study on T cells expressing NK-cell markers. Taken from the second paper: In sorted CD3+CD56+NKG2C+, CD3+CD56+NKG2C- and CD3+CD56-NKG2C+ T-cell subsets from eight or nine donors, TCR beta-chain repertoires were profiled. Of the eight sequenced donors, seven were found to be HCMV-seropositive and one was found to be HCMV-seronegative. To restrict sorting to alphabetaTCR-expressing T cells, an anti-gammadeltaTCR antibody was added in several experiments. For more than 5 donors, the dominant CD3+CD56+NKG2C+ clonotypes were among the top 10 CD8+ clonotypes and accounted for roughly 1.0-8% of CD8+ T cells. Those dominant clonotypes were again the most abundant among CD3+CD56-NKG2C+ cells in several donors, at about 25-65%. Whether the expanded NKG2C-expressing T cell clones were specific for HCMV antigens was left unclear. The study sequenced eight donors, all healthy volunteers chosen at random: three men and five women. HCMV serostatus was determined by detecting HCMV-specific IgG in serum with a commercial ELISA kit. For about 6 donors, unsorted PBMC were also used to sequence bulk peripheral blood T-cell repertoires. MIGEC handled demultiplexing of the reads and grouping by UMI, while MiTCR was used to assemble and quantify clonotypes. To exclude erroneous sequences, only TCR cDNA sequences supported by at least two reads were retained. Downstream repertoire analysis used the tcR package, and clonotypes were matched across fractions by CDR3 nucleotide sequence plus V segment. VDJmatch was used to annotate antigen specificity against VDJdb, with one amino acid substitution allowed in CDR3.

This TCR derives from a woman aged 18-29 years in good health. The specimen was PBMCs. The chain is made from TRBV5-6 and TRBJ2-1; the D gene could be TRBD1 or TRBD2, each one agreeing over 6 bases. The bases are TGTGCCAGCAGCGAGGAGGGGGACACACAGTTCTTC. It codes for CASSEEGDTQFF.